This paragraph covers one TCR beta chain sequence. Germline V CDR1 and CDR2: MNHNY, SVGAGI (reference sequence). The V and J ends lost 5 bases and 0 bases respectively, with 2 bases between them. The CDR3 sequence is 13 residues long. This sample was included in a study of identifying expanded T cells in peripheral blood. Sequencing used immunoSEQ multiplex PCR; TCRdb keeps in-frame clones, though not all of them. The table shows 100,000 to 110,000 clones, with about 87% occurring only once. The material sequenced was blood. The receptor was isolated from a person between 18 and 69 years old in good health. This chain connects TRBV6-6 to TRBJ2-6; no clear D gene. DNA of the CDR3: TGTGCCAGCAGTCTCTCTGGGGCCAACGTCCTGACTTTC. This translates into CASSLSGANVLTF.